Each of the 26 T cell receptor beta chains below was sequenced from the same sample in a study of Ad26.COV2.S vaccination and SARS-CoV-2 variants. Produced via immunoSEQ multiplex PCR; TCRdb's table is partial and in-frame only. The data contain around 450,000 clones, 85% to 90% of them singletons. Treatment reported: over 15 received Ad26.COV2.S at low or high dose, single or two shots; roughly five received placebo; per-sample allocation not given. Sampling happened 63 days after the first vaccine or placebo injection. Source: peripheral blood, taken in a trial of Ad26.COV2.S vaccine versus placebo. Every receptor here comes from a person between 18 and 59 years old who received the Ad26.COV2.S COVID-19 vaccine or a placebo.

About this clone itself: This sample includes further DNA sequences coding for the same CDR3. V usage is TRBV7-2 and J usage is TRBJ1-4, with 9 bases fitting TRBD1. CDR3 length: 15 amino acids. Per the germline V gene, CDR1 is SGHTA and CDR2 is FQGNSA. With V trimmed by 5 bases and J by 5 bases, 6 bases remained unmatched. CDR3: CASSPMTGGNEKLFF. In DNA form, the CDR3 reads TGTGCCAGCAGCCCCATGACAGGGGGGAATGAAAAACTGTTTTTT. The full variable domain, its missing parts supplied by reference TRBV7-2 and TRBJ1-4, is GAGVSQSPSNKVTEKGKDVELRCDPISGHTALYWYRQSLGQGLEFLIYFQGNSAPDKSGLPSDRFSAERTGGSVSTLTIQRTQQEDSAVYLCASSPMTGGNEKLFFGSGTQLSVL.

This sequence joins TRBV5-4 and TRBJ1-1; 7 bases match TRBD1. The CDR3 covers 14 residues. V shed 4 bases and J 4 bases; nucleotides not matched to a gene: 7. Germline loops: CDR1 SGHNT, CDR2 YYREEE (reference sequence). The DNA for the CDR3 is TGTGCCAGCAGCCCGACAGGGATCATCACTGAAGCTTTCTTT. Translated, it gives CASSPTGIITEAFF.

In the case of this clone: The sample has other DNA sequences that encode this CDR3 too. The gene calls are TRBV5-1 and TRBJ1-4, with no clear D. V shed 4 bases and J shed 0 bases, with 10 bases lying between them. The germline V gene encodes CDR1 SGHRS and CDR2 YFSETQ. This CDR3 is built from 15 residues. The CDR3 loop is CASSLQGTTNEKLFF. CDR3 DNA sequence: TGCGCCAGCAGCCTGCAAGGAACAACTAATGAAAAACTGTTTTTT.

The chain couples TRBV21-1 to TRBJ2-1; the tabulated D call, TRBD2, remains unverified against the DNA. TRBV21-1 is tagged as a pseudogene. The CDR3 has 19 amino acids. CDR3 protein: CASSAKKKERETSYNEQFF. The CDR3 DNA reads TGTGCCAGCAGCGCGAAAAAAAAGGAGCGGGAGACCTCCTACAATGAGCAGTTCTTC.

This rearrangement joins TRBV5-1 to TRBJ2-5, with 7 bases that match TRBD1. The germline CDR1 and CDR2 sequences are SGHRS and YFSETQ. V trimming: 0 bases; J trimming: 4 bases; junction bases outside the gene matches: 0. This CDR3 spans 13 amino acids. This CDR3 is CASSLEGAETQYF. The DNA for the CDR3 is TGCGCCAGCAGCTTGGAGGGGGCAGAGACCCAGTACTTC.

Written as DNA, the CDR3 is TGTGCCAGTAGTATCCCCGGACAGGGCTTTAATCAGCCCCAGCATTTT. It is translated as CASSIPGQGFNQPQHF. V is TRBV19 and J is TRBJ1-5, with 8 nucleotides matching TRBD1. Germline V gene sequence: CDR1 LNHDA, CDR2 SQIVND (reference sequence). V lost 3 bases and J lost 4; bases outside the gene matches: 8. The CDR3 consists of 16 residues.

The V gene is TRBV5-8, the J gene TRBJ2-7, with D unresolved. The germline V gene encodes CDR1 SGHTS and CDR2 YDEGEE. V was cut by 7 bases and J by 2 bases, with 16 bases left in between. CDR3 length equals 14 residues. CDR3 residues: CASLVWVGPYEQYF. The CDR3 DNA sequence: TGTGCCAGCCTCGTTTGGGTGGGCCCCTACGAGCAGTACTTC.

The rearrangement links TRBV6-6 to TRBJ1-1; D call uncertain. The V and J ends lost 8 bases and 7 bases respectively, with 14 bases between them. The CDR3 has 12 amino acids. Germline CDR1 MNHNY, CDR2 SVGAGI (reference sequence). The CDR3 loop is CASQIGISEAFF. The DNA of the CDR3 is TGTGCCAGCCAGATCGGCATCAGTGAAGCTTTCTTT.

Note on this clone: Other DNA sequences of this sample code for an identical CDR3. The rearrangement uses TRBV12-3 or TRBV12-4 and TRBJ2-1; a weak D match, TRBD1 (6 bases). The CDR3 contains 13 residues. V was pared by 6 bases and J by 4 bases, with 10 bases between. The CDR3 loop reads CASSLTGYNEQFF. The CDR3 DNA reads TGTGCCAGCAGCCTGACAGGATACAATGAGCAGTTCTTC.

The chain is built from TRBV19 and TRBJ1-3; D is ambiguous. V was clipped by 3 bases and J by 1 base, with 10 bases between them. Germline V gene lookup returns CDR1 LNHDA and CDR2 SQIVND (reference sequence). This CDR3 has 15 residues. CDR3 protein: CASSIPSGSGNTIYF. CDR3 bases: TGTGCCAGTAGTATCCCATCCGGGTCTGGAAACACCATATATTTT.

The chain links TRBV24-1 to TRBJ2-1, with D hard to call. Germline V gene data show CDR1 as KGHDR and CDR2 as SFDVKD. This CDR3 has 15 residues. The V gene lost 4 bases and the J gene lost 1 base, with 10 bases spanning the gap. The CDR3 DNA follows: TGTGCCACCAGTGACCCTGTGGGGTCCTACAATGAGCAGTTCTTC. Protein sequence: CATSDPVGSYNEQFF.

This sequence joins TRBV7-3 and TRBJ1-6; D may be TRBD1 (5 bases). Trimming stripped 2 bases from V and 10 bases from J, with 18 bases between. Per germline, CDR1 SGHTA and CDR2 FQGTGA. This CDR3 comprises 16 residues. The CDR3 nucleotides read TGTGCCAGCAGCTTACAGGGACCCAATAATAGATCACCCCTCCACTTT. Protein: CASSLQGPNNRSPLHF.

This rearrangement joins TRBV6-5 to TRBJ2-6, with 7 bases that match TRBD1. Germline trimming cut 6 bases from V and 4 bases from J; bases unmatched to any gene: 6. CDR1 and CDR2 from the germline V gene are MNHEY and SVGAGI. The CDR3 length is 15 residues. CDR3 loop: CASSYTGVGANVLTF. The DNA for the CDR3 is TGTGCCAGCAGCTATACAGGGGTCGGGGCCAACGTCCTGACTTTC.

This clone was observed a few times. The chain is built from TRBV6-5 and TRBJ1-5; D possibly corresponds to TRBD1 (5 bases). From germline, CDR1 is MNHEY and CDR2 SVGAGI. CDR3 length: 15 residues. Trimming removed 5 bases at V and 2 bases at J, with 13 bases between. CDR3 sequence: CASSTTGGGNQPQHF. CDR3 DNA sequence: TGTGCCAGCAGTACAACCGGGGGGGGCAATCAGCCCCAGCATTTT.

The gene calls are TRBV29-1 and TRBJ2-7; TRBD1 is a possible D gene (6 bases). V was pared by 5 bases and J by 3 bases, with 20 bases between. The germline CDR1 and CDR2 sequences are SQVTM and ANQGSEA. The CDR3 contains 15 residues. CDR3 loop: CSVTRSRGANYEQYF. The CDR3 region has the DNA TGCAGCGTTACTCGGTCCAGGGGAGCCAACTACGAGCAGTACTTC.

The chain combines TRBV5-4 with TRBJ2-7, with 8 bases identical to TRBD1. Trimming cost V 4 bases and J 3 bases; bases outside gene matches: 12. The CDR3 is 16 amino acids. CDR1 and CDR2 (germline): SGHNT, YYREEE (reference sequence). The CDR3 DNA follows: TGTGCCAGCAGCCCCCTGGCAGGGGGCATTATCTACGAGCAGTACTTC. It specifies CASSPLAGGIIYEQYF.

The chain joins TRBV23-1 to TRBJ2-1, with D unclear. TRBV23-1 is sorted into the ORF group, with uncertain function. CDR3 size: 11 residues. V was clipped by 3 bases and J by 10 bases, with 7 bases between them. CDR3 in DNA: TGCGCCAGCAGTCAGTTCGAAGAGCAGTTCTTC. Its translation is CASSQFEEQFF.

With regard to this clone: The same CDR3 is also encoded by other DNA sequences in this sample. CDR3 in DNA: TGTGCCAGCAGCGTAGAAGGGGACAGTTACAATGAGCAGTTCTTC. Its protein product is CASSVEGDSYNEQFF. This rearrangement joins TRBV9 to TRBJ2-1; 7 bases line up with TRBD1. This CDR3 comprises 15 residues. Trimming took 0 bases from V and 4 from J; bases not matched to a gene: 4. Germline CDR1 and CDR2: SGDLS and YYNGEE.

This chain uses TRBV30 with TRBJ2-5; D might be TRBD2 (6 bases). The CDR3 spans 14 residues. V lost 4 bases and J 2 bases, leaving 14 bases between the germline ends. Germline CDR1 and CDR2: GTSNPN and SVGIG (reference sequence). The CDR3 DNA sequence: TGTGCCTGGATGGAAGGGACTGTACAAGAGACCCAGTACTTC. Protein: CAWMEGTVQETQYF.

CDR3 sequence reads: CASSSPGAGFTDTQYF. DNA of the CDR3: TGTGCCAGCAGTTCCCCCGGGGCAGGGTTCACAGATACGCAGTATTTT. The rearrangement joins TRBV28 to TRBJ2-3; D is perhaps TRBD1 or TRBD2 (5 bases each). CDR3 length: 16 amino acids. The ends were cut back, 4 bases at V and 2 bases at J, with 16 bases in the middle. Looked up from germline, CDR1 is MDHEN and CDR2 is SYDVKM.

This clone was found once. CDR3 region: CASSIPGRGTEAFF. CDR3 sequence (DNA): TGTGCCAGTAGTATACCAGGGAGAGGCACTGAAGCTTTCTTT. The rearrangement joins TRBV19 to TRBJ1-1, with D perhaps TRBD1 (5 bases). The CDR3 has 14 amino acids. Germline V CDR1 and CDR2: LNHDA, SQIVND (reference sequence). V lost 2 bases, J lost 4 bases, and 11 bases lay in between.

This chain links TRBV6-6 with TRBJ1-5, with TRBD1 identical over 10 bases. The V gene end was trimmed by 5 bases and the J gene end by 4 bases; junction bases not matched to a gene: 11. This CDR3 comprises 17 residues. Looked up from germline, CDR1 is MNHNY and CDR2 is SVGAGI (reference sequence). The CDR3 DNA reads as TGTGCCAGCAGTCCACCGGGACAGGGGACGATTAATCAGCCCCAGCATTTT. It is translated as CASSPPGQGTINQPQHF.

The genes are TRBV7-2 and TRBJ1-1, with D possibly TRBD1 on 5 matching bases. Germline V lookup: CDR1 SGHTA, CDR2 FQGNSA. The CDR3 extends over 14 amino acids. V was trimmed by 5 bases and J by 10 bases, leaving 20 bases between them. Here the CDR3 DNA reads TGTGCCAGCAGCCTGGCAGGGCTGATATCGTTAGCTTTCTTT. Protein product: CASSLAGLISLAFF.

The CDR3 loop reads CASRGGENYEQYV. The CDR3 region has the DNA TGTGCCAGCAGAGGGGGGGAAAACTACGAGCAGTACGTC. The chain has TRBV6-5 and TRBJ2-7; D is possibly TRBD2 (7 bases). CDR3 length: 13 residues. Germline V gene data show CDR1 as MNHEY and CDR2 as SVGAGI. V dropped 6 bases and J dropped 3 bases, with 12 bases sitting between them.

The chain is built from TRBV14 and TRBJ2-1; TRBD2 aligns across 7 bases. The CDR3 loop spans 15 amino acids. Germline assignment: CDR1 SGHDN and CDR2 FVKESK. V shed 1 base and J 6 bases; nucleotides not matched to a gene: 6. CDR3 DNA sequence: TGTGCCAGCAGCCAAGTAGGGACTACCCCCAATGAGCAGTTCTTC. Encoded protein: CASSQVGTTPNEQFF.

The chain employs TRBV7-2 and TRBJ1-1, with a weak D call TRBD1 (5 bases). Trimming cost V 3 bases and J 5 bases, with 13 bases left between them. Germline CDR1 is SGHTA and CDR2 is FQGNSA. The CDR3 covers 14 residues. The CDR3 spells CASSFAGLETEAFF. The CDR3 DNA reads as TGTGCCAGCAGCTTTGCGGGGCTCGAGACTGAAGCTTTCTTT.